This T cell receptor beta chain was captured in a study of blood T cell repertoires in COVID-19. Looking at the study overall: The United States, Italy and Spain supplied acute and convalescent COVID-19 samples. T cells, B-cell-depleted T cells, or PBMCs provided the cDNA or gDNA that served as material.

Original methodology: Amplification with reference gene primers provided the estimates of nucleated cell counts. TCRdb's copy holds only in-frame clones and misses some; the assay was immunoSEQ multiplex PCR. Clone size and V and J calls were adopted from that table, with D and trimming inferred from the DNA. The sample has approximately 260,000 clones, approximately 80% seen once. This CDR3 is 16 amino acids long. In germline, CDR1 is WNHNN, CDR2 SYGVQD (reference sequence). Trimming cost V 5 bases and J 3 bases, with 19 bases left between them. This sequence originates from a woman in her forties with active or convalescent COVID-19. The specimen was peripheral blood. V gene TRBV10-1 combines with J gene TRBJ1-1, with D perhaps matching TRBD1 (6 bases). The CDR3 DNA is TGCGCCAGCAGTCCAAATGGACAGATGGGCGACACTGAAGCTTTCTTT. Its protein product is CASSPNGQMGDTEAFF.